The source of this TCR beta chain is a study of somatic mutations in cytotoxic T cells in rheumatoid arthritis. Repertoires were generated with immunoSEQ multiplex PCR, while TCRdb's copy carries only in-frame clones and drops some. The sample yields about 20,000 clones, 85% to 90% seen once. The CDR3 is 15 amino acids. V was pared by 4 bases and J by 6 bases, with 17 bases between. Per germline, CDR1 SGHDT and CDR2 YYEEEE. This sequence joins TRBV5-6 and TRBJ1-5, with a tentative D call TRBD1 (5 bases). This sequence originates from a woman aged 50 to 60 in good health. The sample taken for sequencing was CD8+ T cells sorted from blood. The CDR3 region has the DNA TGTGCCAGCAGCCTCGGGACCGGCGGTCTTCAGCCCCAGCATTTT. Translation gives CASSLGTGGLQPQHF.